The rows below give T cell receptor beta chains drawn from one sample of a study of shared clonotypes between healthy human individuals. The repertoire was sequenced with immunoSEQ multiplex PCR; TCRdb's copy has only in-frame clones and lacks some. This sample yields fewer than 650,000 clones, of which 70% to 80% are seen a single time; approximately 12% belongs to the top ten. The material sequenced was PBMCs. The receptors come from a woman between 40 and 55 years old in good health. Some clones in this sample may be carry-over from other donors' samples. Both conserved end residues are part of each CDR3. Fields, in order: V gene, J gene, D gene, clone size, CDR3 DNA, CDR3 protein. The D gene is left open where the match is weak. Where a row states a size, it is once, few, many or the class of an expanded clone; other rows omit it.

>TRBV6-1|TRBJ2-3|TRBD2|.
TGTGCCAGCAGTGATGTCCTAGCGGGAGGTCGGGATACGCAGTATTTT
CASSDVLAGGRDTQYF
>TRBV19|TRBJ1-5|.|.
TGTGCCAGTACTACCCGGGACATTAGCAATCAGCCCCAGCATTTT
CASTTRDISNQPQHF
>TRBV5-1|TRBJ2-2|.|.
TGCGCCAGCAGCTCAATGGGACTCCTGAACACCGGGGAGCTGTTTTTT
CASSSMGLLNTGELFF
>TRBV27|TRBJ2-7|.|.
TGTGCCAGCGGAAGGGACGGACCCTACGAGCAGTACTTC
CASGRDGPYEQYF
>TRBV7-3|TRBJ2-7|TRBD2|.
TGTGCCAGCAGCATTAGCGGGGGATCCTACGAGCAGTACTTC
CASSISGGSYEQYF
>TRBV7-8|TRBJ1-1|.|.
TGTGCCAGCAGCTTAGGGACAAATTCTGAAGCTTTCTTT
CASSLGTNSEAFF
>TRBV5-1|TRBJ2-3|.|.
TGCGCCAGCAGCTATCCAGGGATGGGGCCCGGAGATACGCAGTATTTT
CASSYPGMGPGDTQYF
>TRBV29-1|TRBJ1-1|.|.
TGCAGCGTTGGTCTGGGGGGCCCAAGGGCTTTCTTT
CSVGLGGPRAFF
>TRBV27|TRBJ2-3|.|many
TGTGCCAGTAGCGGTCTGGTGGCGGATACGCAGTATTTT
CASSGLVADTQYF
>TRBV29-1|TRBJ2-1|TRBD2|few
TGCAGCGTCCGGCGGCGGCTAGCGGGAGATCAACTGCTCTTC
CSVRRRLAGDQLLF
>TRBV5-8|TRBJ1-5|.|.
TGTGCCAGCAGCTTGGGGATTTGGCAGCCCCAGCATTTT
CASSLGIWQPQHF
>TRBV4-1|TRBJ1-3|.|.
TGCGCCAGCAGCCAAGAGAGGCAGAGCTCTGGAAACACCATATATTTT
CASSQERQSSGNTIYF
>TRBV11-2|TRBJ2-7|.|.
TGTGCCAGCAGCTCCCGACTTGGCTCCTACGAGCAGTACTTC
CASSSRLGSYEQYF
>TRBV2|TRBJ2-7|.|.
TGTGCCAGCAGACCAGGACAGCTTCTATACGAGCAGTACTTC
CASRPGQLLYEQYF
>TRBV2|TRBJ2-5|.|.
TGTGCCAGCAGTGAGGCTGGGTCTCTAGAGACCCAGTACTTC
CASSEAGSLETQYF
>TRBV28|TRBJ2-5|TRBD1|few
TGTGCCAGCACCCGCTCCCTTGGGGGGACAGGAGAGACCCAGTACTTC
CASTRSLGGTGETQYF
>TRBV5-6|TRBJ1-3|.|.
TGTGCCAGCAGCTTTTCGAGCCACTCTGGAAACACCATATATTTT
CASSFSSHSGNTIYF
>TRBV27|TRBJ2-6|.|.
TGTGCCAGCGGACGGGCTGGGGCCAACGTCCTGACTTTC
CASGRAGANVLTF
>TRBV5-1|TRBJ2-7|TRBD2|.
TGCGCCAGCTCCGGGACTAGCGGCTACGAGCAGTACTTC
CASSGTSGYEQYF
>TRBV9|TRBJ2-7|TRBD2|.
TGTGCCAGCAGCGCGGGACTAGCGGAGAGCTCCTACGAGCAGTACTTC
CASSAGLAESSYEQYF
>TRBV9|TRBJ2-7|TRBD2|.
TGTGCCAGCTCATTAGGACTAGCGGAGTCCTACGAGCAGTACTTC
CASSLGLAESYEQYF
>TRBV27|TRBJ2-2|TRBD2|few
TGTGCCAGCAGTACCCGATGGGGACTAGCGGGGCCCACCGGGGAGCTGTTTTTT
CASSTRWGLAGPTGELFF
>TRBV9|TRBJ2-2|.|.
TGTGCCAGCAGCGTAATGGGAGCCGGGGAGCTGTTTTTT
CASSVMGAGELFF
>TRBV19|TRBJ2-2|TRBD1|.
TGTGCCAGTAGTAAGGGACAGCTTACCGGGGAGCTGTTTTTT
CASSKGQLTGELFF
>TRBV27|TRBJ1-3|TRBD1|few
TGTGCCAGCAGTCTCACCGGGACAGGGGTCATCTCTGGAAACACCATATATTTT
CASSLTGTGVISGNTIYF
>TRBV7-9|TRBJ2-5|TRBD2|.
TGTGCCAGCAGCTGCTCCATCCCTAGCGGGGAGACCCAGTACTTC
CASSCSIPSGETQYF
>TRBV19|TRBJ1-4|.|.
TGTGCCAGTAGGACCCCACAGGGTGGGGCTGAAAAACTGTTTTTT
CASRTPQGGAEKLFF
>TRBV27|TRBJ1-1|.|few
TGTGCCAGCAGTTTAGCCAGGATGAACACTGAAGCTTTCTTT
CASSLARMNTEAFF
>TRBV30|TRBJ2-3|.|few
TGTGCCACAAAGGGCGTCGGGAGTCTACCGTGGTCAGATACGCAGTATTTT
CATKGVGSLPWSDTQYF
>TRBV29-1|TRBJ2-3|.|.
TGCAGCGTTGAATATGCGGGGTGGCAGGGTTTAACAGATACGCAGTATTTT
CSVEYAGWQGLTDTQYF
>TRBV7-9|TRBJ2-7|TRBD2|many
TGTGCCAGCAGCCCCCGGGAGGGGTACGAGCAGTACTTC
CASSPREGYEQYF
>TRBV19|TRBJ1-4|.|once
TGTGCCAGTAAAGACAGTCCCAGCGCGGAAAAACTGTTTTTT
CASKDSPSAEKLFF
>TRBV7-2|TRBJ1-2|TRBD1|many
TGTGCCAGCAGCACCAACAGGGGGCAGTCCTATGGCTACACCTTC
CASSTNRGQSYGYTF
>TRBV18|TRBJ2-3|TRBD2|few
TGTGCCAGCTCTCCCACTAGCGGGGGCTTCACAGATACGCAGTATTTT
CASSPTSGGFTDTQYF
>TRBV28|TRBJ2-7|TRBD1|.
TGTGCCAGCACCACCCCGGGACAGGGGTCCTACGAGCAGTACTTC
CASTTPGQGSYEQYF
>TRBV5-1|TRBJ2-7|TRBD2|few
TGCGCCAGCAGCTTTAGGCTAGCGGGATCCTACGAGCAGTACTTC
CASSFRLAGSYEQYF
>TRBV7-9|TRBJ2-7|TRBD2|.
TGTGCCAGCAGCTTGGGTAGCGGGAGCTACGAGCAGTACTTC
CASSLGSGSYEQYF
>TRBV30|TRBJ1-2|TRBD1|.
TGTGCCTGGATCCGGGACAGGAGTCTAGGCGATGGCTACACCTTC
CAWIRDRSLGDGYTF
>TRBV11-2|TRBJ2-2|TRBD1|few
TGTGCCAGCAGCCAAATACAGGGGTTCCCCCCCGGGGAGCTGTTTTTT
CASSQIQGFPPGELFF
>TRBV19|TRBJ1-2|TRBD1|.
TGTGCCAGTACCTTTGGACAGGGGGAGGGTGGCTACACCTTC
CASTFGQGEGGYTF
>TRBV10-3|TRBJ1-2|TRBD1|.
TGTGCCATCACGGGACAGGGTGCATATGGCTACACCTTC
CAITGQGAYGYTF
>TRBV5-1|TRBJ2-2|.|.
TGCGCCAGCAGCTCTGTGGGAGCGAACACCGGGGAGCTGTTTTTT
CASSSVGANTGELFF
>TRBV6-1|TRBJ1-5|TRBD1|.
TGTGCCAGCAGTCAAGGGCAGGGGGCTCAGCCCCAGCATTTT
CASSQGQGAQPQHF
>TRBV28|TRBJ2-5|.|.
TGTGCCAGCCGACTTCCGGGGGACCAAGAGACCCAGTACTTC
CASRLPGDQETQYF
>TRBV27|TRBJ2-2|TRBD2|.
TGTGCCAGCAGTTTATCGGCGGGAGCCTACACCGGGGAGCTGTTTTTT
CASSLSAGAYTGELFF
>TRBV7-9|TRBJ2-7|.|.
TGTGCCAGCAGCTTAGCGGGAACTACGGCGTACGAGCAGTACTTC
CASSLAGTTAYEQYF
>TRBV27|TRBJ2-3|TRBD2|.
TGTGCCAGCAGTTTCCTCGGACTAGCGGGAGGGCTACTCGCAGATACGCAGTATTTT
CASSFLGLAGGLLADTQYF
>TRBV7-2|TRBJ2-1|.|.
TGTGCCAGCAGCTTAGCCCGTCGGTTCGGGCGCAATGAGCAGTTCTTC
CASSLARRFGRNEQFF
>TRBV14|TRBJ1-4|.|.
TGTGCCAGCAGCCCCCTAGGGCGTGAGGAAAAACTGTTTTTT
CASSPLGREEKLFF
>TRBV5-4|TRBJ1-1|.|.
TGTGCCAGCAGCTTGGGCCTACGGGACCTCCGGGTGTCAGCTTTCTTT
CASSLGLRDLRVSAFF
>TRBV28|TRBJ2-2|.|.
TGTGCCGTTGGGGGCCTCACCGGGGAGCTGTTTTTT
CAVGGLTGELFF
>TRBV6-1|TRBJ2-2|TRBD2|.
TGTGCCAGCGCGGGACTAGCGGGAGCGGACGGGGAGCTGTTTTTT
CASAGLAGADGELFF
>TRBV9|TRBJ2-1|.|.
TGTGCCAGCAGCCCCTATGAGGGAGTGGGCAATGAGCAGTTCTTC
CASSPYEGVGNEQFF